Described below is a single T cell receptor beta chain sequence and its context. Its cognate antigen has yet to be identified. It has no much larger one-base neighbor in the sample; base qualities were not kept. The data were obtained in a study of blood T cell repertoires in COVID-19 (dated by TCRdb to 2018 to 2020). In terms of the full investigation: The collaborator samples originated in the United States, Italy and Spain and spanned the acute and convalescent phases of COVID-19. The material from the prospective study consisted of cDNA or gDNA derived from T cells, B-cell-depleted T cells, or PBMCs. The dataset comprised deeply sampled blood TCRbeta repertoires from subjects exposed to, actively infected with, or recovered from COVID-19. The sample metadata nearly always contained a de-identified subject ID, COVID-19 status, age in years and sex. Samples were obtained from the ongoing ImmuneRACE study (first 160 participants) and from about 1,300 subjects provided by 6 global collaborators. The repertoires were made available in a free public database intended to serve as a resource for research on the immune response to SARS-CoV-2. Where available, HLA class I and class II types were taken from metadata supplied by the sample provider and were not determined by assay-based typing. The full study reports these points: Clinical and demographic metadata were provided uncurated, with the amount varying by source and participant.

TCRbeta CDR3 regions were amplified from genomic DNA by means of the immunoSEQ Assay, a bias-controlled multiplex PCR. Per the authors' processing: Within the assay, amplification of reference gene primers was used to estimate how many nucleated cells each sample contained. Sequence reads were collapsed and filtered to measure the absolute abundance of every unique TCRbeta CDR3 rearrangement. For each sample, productive Simpson clonality was calculated by taking the square root of Simpson's diversity index across productive rearrangements. What TCRdb holds here is the immuneACCESS table cut down to in-frame rearrangements. Part of the clones is not present; checked against another copy, under half of the missing clones reflect an unresolved V gene, and the others are unexplained. The V and J calls and clone size are taken from that table; D and trimming were inferred from the DNA. Present in this sample are approximately 180,000 clones, 80% to 90% of which were seen just once. The top ten clones comprise around 9.9% of the sample.

The collaborating institutions used their own protocols to collect whole blood in K2EDTA tubes. For TCRbeta analysis, collaborators shipped samples as frozen whole blood, isolated PBMCs, or DNA extracted from either of those sample types. V is pruned by 2 bases and J by 8 bases, leaving 8 bases of the junction without a gene match. From the germline V gene, CDR1 is MDHEN and CDR2 is SYDVKM. Inclusive of the bounding cysteine and phenylalanine, the CDR3 is 14 residues long. Here the CDR3 DNA is all that survives: 42 bases in frame from base 1. The V and J genes are TRBV28 and TRBJ1-2, with 7 central nucleotides matching TRBD1. The receptor's source is a human donor with active or convalescent COVID-19. The donor label of this sample is uncertain. The sample taken for sequencing was peripheral blood. In nucleotide form, the sequence is TGTGCCAGCAGTTTACAACAAGACAGGGTGGGCTACACCTTC. Its protein is CASSLQQDRVGYTF.